The 2 T cell receptor beta chains reported below all come from one sample, sequenced in a study of blood T cells in healthy people across ages. Primed by a sample-barcoded 5' primer and a J-beta primer mix, a second PCR proceeded for roughly 7 to 11 cycles. TCRdb called the 5' RACE reads again in MiXCR, with one record for every CDR3 protein. The sample yields around 800,000 distinct CDR3 sequences, approximately 48% seen once. Sequencing was done on a sample of blood. These receptors all come from a man between 60 and 70 years old in good health.

In its sample, this clonotype was seen a few times. The genes are TRBV7-9 and TRBJ2-1; D is undetermined. CDR1 is SEHNR, CDR2 FQNEAQ, per germline (reference sequence). Trimming removed 11 bases from V and 4 bases from J, with 18 bases in between. The CDR3 is 14 amino acids. This CDR3 is CALKPDVAYNEQFF. Written as DNA, the CDR3 is TGTGCCCTGAAGCCGGACGTGGCTTACAATGAGCAGTTCTTC.

On this clonotype: A read error may be the cause here, since a much bigger clone is one base away. The rearrangement joins TRBV12-3 or TRBV12-4 to TRBJ2-7; a weak D match, TRBD1 (5 bases). The V and J ends lost 7 bases and 5 bases respectively, with 15 bases between them. The CDR3 is 13 amino acids. The CDR3 is CASTTVVLHEQYF. CDR3 DNA sequence: TGTGCCAGCACGACAGTGGTTCTTCACGAGCAGTACTTC.